Given below is one TCR beta chain in context. This entry is derived from a study of blood T cell repertoires in COVID-19. Study-level background: COVID-19 samples collected from the United States, Italy and Spain covered acute and convalescent phases.

The CDR3 has 16 amino acids. Germline CDR1 and CDR2: LNHNV and YYDKDF (reference sequence). After removal of 1 base from V and 4 bases from J, the junction contained 1 base not matched to a gene. Produced via immunoSEQ multiplex PCR; TCRdb's table is partial and in-frame only. The table includes some 210,000 clones, roughly 87% detected once. This study enrolled people aged roughly 18 to 89 from 20 to 25 US geographic areas. Cohort assignment relied on participant-reported clinical history. The TCR comes from a man between 18 and 35 years old with acute COVID-19. The rearrangement joins TRBV15 to TRBJ2-3; 14 nucleotides agree with TRBD2. Input material: PBMCs or T cells enriched from blood (not recorded which). DNA of the CDR3: TGTGCCACCAGCAGAGGGGGACTAGCGGGAGCAGATACGCAGTATTTT. Translation gives CATSRGGLAGADTQYF.